This passage covers 10 T cell receptor beta chains from one sample sequenced in a study of cytomegalovirus exposure and HLA in healthy donors. Repertoires were generated with immunoSEQ multiplex PCR, while TCRdb's copy carries only in-frame clones and drops some. The profile shows 200,000 to 300,000 clones, about 92% of them singletons. The sample consisted of PBMCs. The origin of the receptors is a woman in her 30s in good health and CMV-seronegative.

J is TRBJ2-7 and V is TRBV9; D may match TRBD1 or TRBD2 (5 bases each). The germline gives CDR1 SGDLS, CDR2 YYNGEE. The CDR3 contains 16 residues. V lost 4 bases and J lost 1, with 18 bases in between. In DNA, the CDR3 is TGTGCCAGCAGCCCCACCTCCGGGACGGGATCCTACGAGCAGTACTTC. Encoded protein: CASSPTSGTGSYEQYF.

The chain combines TRBV28 with TRBJ2-2; maybe TRBD2 (5 bases). In germline, CDR1 is MDHEN, CDR2 SYDVKM. The V gene lost 4 bases and the J gene lost 6 bases, with 12 bases spanning the gap. The CDR3 length is 14 residues. The CDR3 DNA reads TGTGCCAGCAGTTCCTCCGGGATCCCCGGGGAGCTGTTTTTT. Translation: CASSSSGIPGELFF. Full variable domain (remainder filled in from reference TRBV28 and TRBJ2-2): DVKVTQSSRYLVKRTGEKVFLECVQDMDHENMFWYRQDPGLGLRLIYFSYDVKMKEKGDIPEGYSVSREKKERFSLILESASTNQTSMYLCASSSSGIPGELFFGEGSRLTVL.

V is TRBV28 and J is TRBJ2-7; TRBD2 is a possible D gene (5 bases). Germline V CDR1 and CDR2: MDHEN, SYDVKM. The CDR3 has 13 amino acids. Trimming removed 6 bases from V and 3 bases from J, with 12 bases in between. CDR3 in DNA: TGTGCCAGCAGAGGTGGCGGAGGCTACGAGCAGTACTTC. Protein product: CASRGGGGYEQYF.

The V call is TRBV27, the J call TRBJ2-7; 10 bases map to TRBD2. CDR1 is MNHEY and CDR2 is SMNVEV in the germline V gene (reference sequence). V was clipped by 3 bases and J by 4 bases; unmatched bases: 6. The CDR3 is 15 residues long. The CDR3 spells CASSFKTSGKYEQYF. The CDR3 region has the DNA TGTGCCAGCAGTTTTAAAACTAGCGGGAAGTACGAGCAGTACTTC.

This chain connects TRBV27 to TRBJ2-3; D might be TRBD1 (6 bases). This CDR3 has 15 residues. CDR1 is MNHEY, CDR2 SMNVEV, per germline (reference sequence). V was cut by 7 bases and J by 2 bases, with 16 bases left in between. The CDR3 region has the DNA TGTGCCAGCACTTGGCAGGGGAAATCCACAGATACGCAGTATTTT. Amino acid sequence: CASTWQGKSTDTQYF.

The chain uses TRBV4-3 and TRBJ2-7, with D possibly called TRBD1 or TRBD2 (5 bases each). Germline V gene data show CDR1 as LGHNA and CDR2 as YSLEER. The CDR3 is made up of 14 amino acids. V was clipped by 1 base and J by 6 bases, with 13 bases between them. The CDR3 protein is CASSQAALRGEQYF. CDR3 nucleotides: TGCGCCAGCAGCCAAGCAGCGCTGAGGGGCGAGCAGTACTTC.

The V gene is TRBV4-1, the J gene TRBJ2-6, with D unresolved. Germline CDR1 is MGHRA and CDR2 is YSYEKL. The V end was cut by 0 bases, the J end by 15 bases, with 12 bases between. This CDR3 is 13 amino acids long. CDR3 coding DNA: TGCGCCAGCAGCCAAGATCCCTTATTCGACCTGACTTTC. This codes for CASSQDPLFDLTF.

The J gene is TRBJ1-1, the V gene TRBV27; D remains ambiguous. The CDR3 spans 14 residues. V lost 6 bases and J lost 1, with 12 bases in between. The germline gives CDR1 MNHEY, CDR2 SMNVEV (reference sequence). The CDR3 nucleotides are TGTGCCAGCAGGCACAAGGTTTCGAACACTGAAGCTTTCTTT. Translated, it gives CASRHKVSNTEAFF.

Comment on this clone: A single base separates this from a much larger clone, so it may be a read error. This sequence joins TRBV6-4 and TRBJ2-6; the D is unclear. In germline, CDR1 is MRHNA, CDR2 SNTAGT. V lost 2 bases and J 0 bases, leaving 2 bases between the germline ends. CDR3 size: 14 residues. The CDR3 protein is CASSDGSGANVLTF. The CDR3 DNA reads as TGTGCCAGCAGTGACGGCTCTGGGGCCAACGTCCTGACTTTC.

The chain has TRBV6-6 and TRBJ1-3; D remains ambiguous. CDR3 length: 14 residues. Germline-derived CDR1 and CDR2 are MNHNY and SVGAGI (reference sequence). V was trimmed by 0 bases and J by 1 base, leaving 4 bases between them. The CDR3 loop is CASSYSLSGNTIYF. For the CDR3, the DNA is TGTGCCAGCAGTTACTCCCTGTCTGGAAACACCATATATTTT.